This paragraph covers one TCR beta chain sequence. Its target is not known. Treatment defined: roughly ten-day PBMC culture with coronavirus spike peptide pools or control peptides (ViraFEST assay). The germline V gene encodes CDR1 SGHRS and CDR2 YFSETQ. Trimming removed 0 bases at V and 0 bases at J, with 6 bases between. The CDR3 totals 14 residues. The Oncomine TCR Beta short-read assay generated sequence data from the DNA of cultured CD4+ T cells. MiXCR, run by TCRdb on the PCR reads, gives a single entry per CDR3 protein. The sample consists of 15,000 to 20,000 distinct CDR3 sequences, 55% of them appearing once. These data come from a study of vaccination and CD4 T cells after COVID-19.

The sequence derives from a human donor who had recovered from COVID-19. The sequenced sample was CD4+ T cells from blood, cultured in vitro. The chain employs TRBV5-1 and TRBJ1-1; D gene ambiguous. CDR3 in DNA: TGCGCCAGCAGCTTGGGGACCTTGAACACTGAAGCTTTCTTT. Amino acid sequence: CASSLGTLNTEAFF.